The 25 T cell receptor beta chains in this list originate from one sample, sequenced in a study of PD-1 blockade in classical Hodgkin lymphoma. This table comes from immunoSEQ multiplex PCR, and its TCRdb copy is limited to in-frame clones, with some not included. Here the sample spans tens of thousands of clones, less than 75% being singletons. The time point was: cycle 4 day 1 (C4D1), after five to seven weeks of nivolumab. All patients experienced relapse after autologous stem cell transplantation, and brentuximab vedotin exposure was variable. Thawed PBMCs yielded CD4+ T cells through magnetic negative selection. The sample here was CD4+ T cells from blood, taken before the fourth cycle of nivolumab. The receptors were sampled from a human donor with classical Hodgkin lymphoma.

V and J are TRBV29-1 and TRBJ2-3; D call uncertain. This CDR3 has 12 residues. Germline V CDR1 and CDR2: SQVTM, ANQGSEA. V shed 4 bases and J shed 3 bases, with 8 bases lying between them. The DNA for the CDR3 is TGCAGCGTTGTCCTCACTACAGATACGCAGTATTTT. This sequence encodes CSVVLTTDTQYF.

By frequency in the sample, this clone is medium-sized. V and J are TRBV19 and TRBJ1-5; no clear D gene. CDR1 is LNHDA, CDR2 SQIVND, per germline (reference sequence). Trimming stripped 6 bases from V and 4 bases from J, with 19 bases between. CDR3 length equals 16 residues. For the CDR3, the DNA is TGTGCCAGTAGCGCGGTGGGAGGGTCCAGTAATCAGCCCCAGCATTTT. Its protein product is CASSAVGGSSNQPQHF.

The J gene is TRBJ1-3, the V gene TRBV19; D gene unclear. The CDR3 loop spans 16 amino acids. The germline gives CDR1 LNHDA, CDR2 SQIVND (reference sequence). Trimming removed 5 bases at V and 0 bases at J, with 14 bases between. Here the CDR3 DNA reads TGTGCCAGTAGTCCCGACCCCGGGATCTCTGGAAACACCATATATTTT. This gives the protein CASSPDPGISGNTIYF.

This clone turned up a few times. The chain has TRBV4-3 and TRBJ2-3, with 7 positions matching TRBD2. The CDR3 totals 13 residues. CDR1 LGHNA and CDR2 YSLEER come from the germline V gene. Germline trimming cut 1 base from V and 6 bases from J; bases unmatched to any gene: 1. CDR3 coding DNA: TGCGCCAGCAGCCAAGCCGGGGGGGATACGCAGTATTTT. It is translated as CASSQAGGDTQYF.

The chain employs TRBV6-6 and TRBJ1-6; D not certain. CDR1 is MNHNY, CDR2 SVGAGI, per germline (reference sequence). The CDR3 is 15 residues long. V was shortened by 2 bases and J by 5 bases, with 10 bases between the two germline ends. The CDR3 protein is CASSYGPVDNSPLHF. CDR3 sequence (DNA): TGTGCCAGCAGTTACGGACCAGTAGATAATTCACCCCTCCACTTT.

This clone was seen a few times. V usage is TRBV10-2 and J usage is TRBJ2-7, with a tentative D call TRBD1 (5 bases). Germline V gene lookup returns CDR1 WSHSY and CDR2 SAAADI. This CDR3 spans 14 amino acids. V was cut by 6 bases and J by 0 bases, with 12 bases left in between. Here the CDR3 DNA reads TGCGCCAGCAGCCATAACAGGAACTCCTACGAGCAGTACTTC. Its translation: CASSHNRNSYEQYF.

This clone was recorded a few times. This sequence joins TRBV4-2 and TRBJ1-3; tentatively, D is TRBD1 (5 bases). CDR1 is LGHNA, CDR2 YNFKEQ, per germline. The CDR3 consists of 14 residues. V was cut by 1 base and J by 4 bases, with 8 bases left in between. CDR3 residues: CASSQGRGGNTIYF. The DNA of the CDR3 is TGTGCCAGCAGCCAAGGGCGGGGGGGAAACACCATATATTTT.

The chain links TRBV18 to TRBJ1-6; 8 bases line up with TRBD1. The CDR3 is 18 amino acids. With 0 bases clipped from V and 7 bases from J, the junction kept 11 bases outside the gene matches. Germline V gene lookup returns CDR1 KGHSH and CDR2 LQKENI. The CDR3 region has the DNA TGTGCCAGCTCACCACCGGGAGTTTCAGGGGGCAGGAATTCACCCCTCCACTTT. As protein: CASSPPGVSGGRNSPLHF.

V gene TRBV9 combines with J gene TRBJ2-1; 10 nucleotides line up with TRBD2. CDR3 length equals 18 residues. V dropped 3 bases and J dropped 2; count of bases not matched to a gene: 11. Germline assignment: CDR1 SGDLS and CDR2 YYNGEE. The CDR3 DNA reads as TGTGCCAGCAGCGAGGGGAATATAGCGGGGGGAACCTACAATGAGCAGTTCTTC. Its translation is CASSEGNIAGGTYNEQFF.

The genes are TRBV7-8 and TRBJ2-1, with 12 positions matching TRBD2. Germline V CDR1 and CDR2: SGHVS, FQNEAQ. Losses at the gene ends were 10 bases for V and 12 bases for J; bases not matched to a gene: 13. This CDR3 spans 14 amino acids. The CDR3 loop is CATTPSSGGASQFF. In DNA form, the CDR3 reads TGTGCCACTACACCCTCTAGCGGGGGGGCCTCGCAGTTCTTC.

The chain recombines TRBV14 with TRBJ1-1; D remains unclear. V lost 0 bases, J lost 0 bases, and 17 bases lay in between. There are 18 residues in the CDR3. Germline loops: CDR1 SGHDN, CDR2 FVKESK. The CDR3 coding sequence is TGTGCCAGCAGCCAAGATTACTGGGCGTTCGGGATGAACACTGAAGCTTTCTTT. Translated, it gives CASSQDYWAFGMNTEAFF.

This chain uses TRBV6-6 with TRBJ1-2, with D uncertain. CDR1 MNHNY and CDR2 SVGAGI come from the germline V gene (reference sequence). The CDR3 has 14 residues. Trimming left V 1 base short and J 1 base short, with 7 bases between. This chain's CDR3 is CASSYYGGNYGYTF. The CDR3 nucleotides are TGTGCCAGCAGTTACTACGGCGGTAACTATGGCTACACCTTC.

The rearrangement links TRBV4-3 to TRBJ1-3; D uncertain. Germline assignment: CDR1 LGHNA and CDR2 YSLEER. This CDR3 comprises 17 residues. V gave up 0 bases and J gave up 5 bases, with 17 bases separating them. The CDR3 sequence is CASSQDRSSFTRNTIYF. CDR3 bases: TGCGCCAGCAGCCAAGATAGGTCTTCCTTTACACGAAACACCATATATTTT.

In this sample, this clone turned up once. The gene calls are TRBV4-1 and TRBJ1-1, with a possible D match to TRBD1 (6 bases). CDR1 and CDR2 from the germline V gene are MGHRA and YSYEKL. The CDR3 runs to 14 residues. The V gene lost 2 bases and the J gene lost 5 bases, with 12 bases spanning the gap. CDR3 protein: CASSQQGIETEAFF. In DNA form, the CDR3 reads TGCGCCAGCAGCCAACAGGGGATAGAGACTGAAGCTTTCTTT.

This clone occurred a few times. The rearrangement uses TRBV10-1 and TRBJ1-4; D perhaps matches TRBD1 (5 bases). The CDR3 is 13 amino acids. V was cut by 7 bases and J by 5 bases, with 11 bases left in between. Germline loops: CDR1 WNHNN, CDR2 SYGVQD (reference sequence). CDR3 in DNA: TGCGCCAGCATTCCCAGGGTAAATGAAAAACTGTTTTTT. This codes for CASIPRVNEKLFF.

This chain links TRBV5-1 with TRBJ1-4, with a possible D match to TRBD1 (6 bases). The germline CDR1 and CDR2 sequences are SGHRS and YFSETQ. CDR3 size: 14 residues. Trimming shortened V by 0 bases and J by 8 bases, and 11 bases separated the two germline ends. The CDR3 is CASSLAGGLEKLFF. The CDR3 DNA reads as TGCGCCAGCAGCTTGGCTGGGGGGCTGGAAAAACTGTTTTTT.

This chain links TRBV18 with TRBJ1-1; the D is unclear. Trimming removed 4 bases at V and 0 bases at J, with 12 bases between. The germline CDR1 and CDR2 sequences are KGHSH and LQKENI. The CDR3 contains 15 residues. The CDR3 loop reads CASSRDRLMNTEAFF. CDR3 coding DNA: TGTGCCAGCTCACGTGACCGTCTCATGAACACTGAAGCTTTCTTT.

DNA of the CDR3: TGTGCCAGCAGTGGAAGATTCTTTTCGCCCCAGCATTTT. Translated, it gives CASSGRFFSPQHF. The V call is TRBV28, the J call TRBJ1-5; D call uncertain. V was trimmed by 5 bases and J by 9 bases, leaving 14 bases between them. The CDR3 loop spans 13 amino acids. The germline gives CDR1 MDHEN, CDR2 SYDVKM. Based on the CDR3 plus reference TRBV28 and TRBJ1-5, the full variable domain is DVKVTQSSRYLVKRTGEKVFLECVQDMDHENMFWYRQDPGLGLRLIYFSYDVKMKEKGDIPEGYSVSREKKERFSLILESASTNQTSMYLCASSGRFFSPQHFGDGTRLSIL.

This chain links TRBV5-1 with TRBJ2-5; D not certain. The germline gives CDR1 SGHRS, CDR2 YFSETQ. The CDR3 has 15 amino acids. The V and J ends lost 0 bases and 5 bases respectively, with 14 bases between them. CDR3 region: CASSLVGTPGETQYF. DNA of the CDR3: TGCGCCAGCAGCTTGGTAGGCACGCCCGGGGAGACCCAGTACTTC. The complete variable domain, with remaining parts taken from reference TRBV5-1 and TRBJ2-5, reads KAGVTQTPRYLIKTRGQQVTLSCSPISGHRSVSWYQQTPGQGLQFLFEYFSETQRNKGNFPGRFSGRQFSNSRSEMNVSTLELGDSALYLCASSLVGTPGETQYFGPGTRLLVL.

J is TRBJ1-6 and V is TRBV19; D uncertain. Germline V lookup: CDR1 LNHDA, CDR2 SQIVND (reference sequence). With 0 bases removed from V and 7 bases from J, the gap between germline ends came to 7 bases. This CDR3 is 14 amino acids long. CDR3 region: CASSIERGNSPLHF. The CDR3 nucleotides read TGTGCCAGTAGTATAGAGAGAGGGAATTCACCCCTCCACTTT.

DNA for the CDR3: TGTGCCAGCAGTTTTCCCGGGCGGTTTAGTGGCTACACCTTC. The encoded protein is CASSFPGRFSGYTF. This chain joins TRBV28 and TRBJ1-2; the D is unclear. The germline V gene encodes CDR1 MDHEN and CDR2 SYDVKM. Trimming took off 3 bases at V and 7 bases at J, with 15 bases between the two ends. The CDR3 length is 14 residues.

This chain links TRBV18 with TRBJ1-5, with 8 bases identical to TRBD1. With V trimmed by 2 bases and J by 6 bases, 9 bases remained unmatched. The CDR3 runs 16 residues. Germline CDR1 KGHSH, CDR2 LQKENI. Here the CDR3 DNA reads TGTGCCAGCTCACCATTAGCAGGGGGCCACGCTCAGCCCCAGCATTTT. It yields the protein CASSPLAGGHAQPQHF. Looking up the rest from reference TRBV18 and TRBJ1-5 gives the full variable domain: NAGVMQNPRHLVRRRGQEARLRCSPMKGHSHVYWYRQLPEEGLKFMVYLQKENIIDESGMPKERFSAEFPKEGPSILRIQQVVRGDSAAYFCASSPLAGGHAQPQHFGDGTRLSIL.

V is TRBV6-4 and J is TRBJ2-1; weak D call: TRBD2 (6 bases). This CDR3 is built from 13 residues. CDR1 is MRHNA and CDR2 is SNTAGT in the germline V gene. V was clipped by 7 bases and J by 8 bases, with 15 bases between them. CDR3 region: CASTDRLVDEQFF. CDR3 DNA: TGTGCCAGCACCGATAGACTAGTCGATGAGCAGTTCTTC.

V and J are TRBV5-5 and TRBJ2-7, with a tentative D call TRBD1 (5 bases). The V gene's germline CDR1 is SGHKS and CDR2 YYEKEE (reference sequence). Trimming took 0 bases from V and 11 from J, leaving 15 bases between them. The CDR3 loop spans 13 amino acids. The CDR3 coding sequence is TGTGCCAGCAGCTTGGCCCCGACAGCAACGGAGTACTTC. Its protein is CASSLAPTATEYF.

The chain links TRBV5-1 to TRBJ2-7; 8 nucleotides match TRBD1. Trimming removed 4 bases from V and 2 bases from J; junction bases left unmatched: 5. This CDR3 region has 14 residues. CDR1 SGHRS and CDR2 YFSETQ come from the germline V gene. CDR3 sequence reads: CASSARTGPYEQYF. The CDR3 DNA follows: TGCGCCAGCAGCGCTAGGACAGGGCCCTACGAGCAGTACTTC.